A selection of T cell receptor beta chains follows, all from one sample in a study of T cell responses to AZD1222 COVID-19 vaccine. The data were produced by immunoSEQ multiplex PCR, yet TCRdb's version contains in-frame clones alone and is incomplete. There are 90,000 to 110,000 clones in the sample; more than 75% occur only once, and about 4.5% lies in the top ten. Sequencing was performed on peripheral blood, taken 28 days after the second AZD1222 dose. The origin of the receptors is an adult who received the AZD1222 COVID-19 vaccine. Both conserved end residues are trimmed from each CDR3. Fields, in order: V gene, J gene, CDR3 protein.

V gene: TRBV9; J gene: TRBJ2-2; CDR3 protein: ASSAQGVGELF
V gene: TRBV5-4; J gene: TRBJ2-3; CDR3 protein: ASSLAGGTDTQY
V gene: TRBV7-8; J gene: TRBJ2-1; CDR3 protein: ASSLTAGQGYNEQF
V gene: TRBV5-4; J gene: TRBJ2-3; CDR3 protein: ASSSFSGRLRGGTQY
V gene: TRBV27; J gene: TRBJ2-7; CDR3 protein: ASSLGRGSEQY
V gene: TRBV7-3; J gene: TRBJ1-4; CDR3 protein: ASSPPRKGANEKLF
V gene: TRBV11-2; J gene: TRBJ2-3; CDR3 protein: ASSLGRATSTDTQY
V gene: TRBV7-2; J gene: TRBJ2-2; CDR3 protein: ASSLTHGTGELF
V gene: TRBV6-5; J gene: TRBJ1-2; CDR3 protein: ASKRGGLYGYT
V gene: TRBV6-8; J gene: TRBJ1-5; CDR3 protein: AGNKDRTFTHQAQH
V gene: TRBV18; J gene: TRBJ2-3; CDR3 protein: ASSPIRPWSPDTQY
V gene: TRBV28; J gene: TRBJ2-1; CDR3 protein: ASSLYNEQF
V gene: TRBV9; J gene: TRBJ1-2; CDR3 protein: ASSVGTDLLTAYGYT
V gene: TRBV6-5; J gene: TRBJ1-5; CDR3 protein: ASSFNSNQPQH